This T cell receptor beta chain was documented in a study of technical replicates of blood from a few donors. Assay: immunoSEQ multiplex PCR; the TCRdb copy retains only in-frame clones and omits some. The sample has around 92,000 clones, almost 96% seen once. The sample taken for sequencing was T cells isolated from PBMCs. The TCR sequence derives from a human donor in good health.

The CDR3 reads CASSLGFRETQYF. The CDR3 DNA is TGTGCCAGCAGCTTAGGATTCAGAGAGACCCAGTACTTC. This chain joins TRBV7-7 and TRBJ2-5; D gene uncertain. Trimming removed 1 base from V and 4 bases from J, with 7 bases in between. CDR3 length: 13 amino acids. CDR1 is SSHAT and CDR2 is FNYEAQ in the germline V gene (reference sequence).